A selection of T cell receptor beta chains follows, all from one sample in a study of shared T cell receptors in the human thymus. Here immunoSEQ multiplex PCR was the method, and the copy in TCRdb shows in-frame clones only, minus some. The sample consists of about 500,000 clones, 75% to 85% of them appearing once. These data also featured in a second study, about human thymus T cells.

The sequencing input was thymocytes. Receptor source: a boy under three years old with a congenital heart defect. Both conserved end residues are trimmed from each CDR3. Fields, in order: D gene, J gene, V gene, CDR3 protein. A D gene is named only where the DNA matches it firmly.

>.|TRBJ2-1|TRBV4-2
ASSQSSGDEQF
>TRBD2|TRBJ2-5|TRBV29-1
SVEELAGVVETQY
>TRBD2|TRBJ2-7|TRBV18
ASSQGTSGRYYEQY
>.|TRBJ1-2|TRBV7-8
ASSSIDSLLYGYT
>TRBD1|TRBJ2-2|TRBV28
ASSKDRGGTGELF
>TRBD1|.|TRBV4-3
ASSQARQGPYEQY
>TRBD2|TRBJ2-5|TRBV6-5
ASSWGSGSTKTQY
>.|TRBJ1-4|TRBV6-5
ASSYVRATNEKLF
>.|TRBJ2-7|TRBV7-2
ASSLDAGLPKEQY
>TRBD2|TRBJ2-7|TRBV7-9
ASSSPGGGEQY
>.|TRBJ2-1|TRBV6-5
ASKREGYVVNEQF
>TRBD2|TRBJ2-3|TRBV18
ASSPTGTRSNGRAGQY